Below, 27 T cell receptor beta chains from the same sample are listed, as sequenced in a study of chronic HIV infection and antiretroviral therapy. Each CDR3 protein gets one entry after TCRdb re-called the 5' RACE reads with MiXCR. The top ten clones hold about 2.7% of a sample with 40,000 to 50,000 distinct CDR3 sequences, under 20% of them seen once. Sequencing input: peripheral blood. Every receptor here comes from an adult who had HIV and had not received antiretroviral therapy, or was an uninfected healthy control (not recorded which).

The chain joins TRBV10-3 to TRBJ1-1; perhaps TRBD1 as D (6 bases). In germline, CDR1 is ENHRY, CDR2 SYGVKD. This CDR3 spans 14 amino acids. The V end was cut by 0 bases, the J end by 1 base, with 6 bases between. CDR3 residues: CAISESQGNTEAFF. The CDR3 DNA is TGTGCCATCAGTGAGTCACAGGGGAACACTGAAGCTTTCTTT.

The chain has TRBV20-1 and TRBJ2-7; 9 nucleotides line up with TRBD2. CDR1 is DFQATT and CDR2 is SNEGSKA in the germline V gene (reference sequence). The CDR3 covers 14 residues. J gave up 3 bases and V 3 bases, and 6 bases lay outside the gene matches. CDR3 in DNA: TGCAGTGCTAGCTCGGGACTAGCCTTCTACGAGCAGTACTTC. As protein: CSASSGLAFYEQYF.

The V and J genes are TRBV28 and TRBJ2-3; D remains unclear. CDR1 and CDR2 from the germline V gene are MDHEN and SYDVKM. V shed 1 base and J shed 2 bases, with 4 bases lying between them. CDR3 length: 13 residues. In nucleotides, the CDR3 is TGTGCCAGCAGTTTATATACCACAGATACGCAGTATTTT. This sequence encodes CASSLYTTDTQYF.

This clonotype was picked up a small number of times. CDR3 in amino acids: CASSVGDDGTKNIQYF. The CDR3 bases are TGTGCCAGCAGCGTGGGGGATGACGGCACTAAAAACATTCAGTACTTC. V is TRBV9 and J is TRBJ2-4; tentatively, D is TRBD1 or TRBD2 (5 bases each). V lost 2 bases and J 4 bases, leaving 16 bases between the germline ends. The germline V gene has CDR1 SGDLS and CDR2 YYNGEE. The CDR3 totals 16 residues.

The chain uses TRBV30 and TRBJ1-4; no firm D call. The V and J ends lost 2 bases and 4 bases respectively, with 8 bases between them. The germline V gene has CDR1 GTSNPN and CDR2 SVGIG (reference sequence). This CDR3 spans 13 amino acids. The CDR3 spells CAWSRRLNEKLFF. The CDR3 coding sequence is TGTGCCTGGAGTCGCAGACTTAATGAAAAACTGTTTTTT.

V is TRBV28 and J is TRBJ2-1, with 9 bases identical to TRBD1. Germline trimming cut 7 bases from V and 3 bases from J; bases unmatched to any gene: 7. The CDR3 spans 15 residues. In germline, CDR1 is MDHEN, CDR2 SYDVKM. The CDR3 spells CASTLQGASYNEQFF. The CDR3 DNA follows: TGTGCCAGCACTCTACAGGGGGCCAGCTACAATGAGCAGTTCTTC.

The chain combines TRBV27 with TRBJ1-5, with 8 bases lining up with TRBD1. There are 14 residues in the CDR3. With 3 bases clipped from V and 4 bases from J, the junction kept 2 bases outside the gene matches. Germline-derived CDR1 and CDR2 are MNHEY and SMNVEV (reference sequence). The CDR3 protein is CASSFDRGNQPQHF. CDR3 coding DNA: TGTGCCAGCAGTTTCGACAGGGGTAATCAGCCCCAGCATTTT.

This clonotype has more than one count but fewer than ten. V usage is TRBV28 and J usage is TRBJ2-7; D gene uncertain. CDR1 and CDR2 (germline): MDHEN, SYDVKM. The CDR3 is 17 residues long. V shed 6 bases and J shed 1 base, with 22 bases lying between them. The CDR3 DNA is TGTGCCAGCAGCCCAACGGTGGGGTTGGACCGTTCCTACGAGCAGTACTTC. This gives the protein CASSPTVGLDRSYEQYF.

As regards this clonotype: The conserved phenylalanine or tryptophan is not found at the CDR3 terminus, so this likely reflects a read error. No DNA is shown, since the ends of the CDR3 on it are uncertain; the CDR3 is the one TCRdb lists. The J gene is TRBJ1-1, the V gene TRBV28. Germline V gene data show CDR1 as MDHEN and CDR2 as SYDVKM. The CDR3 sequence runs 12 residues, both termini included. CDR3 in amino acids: CASSSIPGPLFY.

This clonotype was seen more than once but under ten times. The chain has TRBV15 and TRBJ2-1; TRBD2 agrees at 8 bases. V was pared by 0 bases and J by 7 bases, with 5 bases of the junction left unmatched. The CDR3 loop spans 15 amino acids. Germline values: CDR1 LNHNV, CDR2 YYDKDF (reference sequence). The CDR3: CATSRDFTSGNEQFF. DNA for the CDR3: TGTGCCACCAGCAGAGATTTCACTAGCGGTAATGAGCAGTTCTTC.

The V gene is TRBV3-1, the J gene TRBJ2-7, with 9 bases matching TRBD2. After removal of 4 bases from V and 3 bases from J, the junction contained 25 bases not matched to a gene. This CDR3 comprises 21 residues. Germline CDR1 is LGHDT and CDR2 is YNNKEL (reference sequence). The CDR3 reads CASSPYMGLRERTSEFYEQYF. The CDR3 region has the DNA TGTGCCAGCAGCCCGTATATGGGCCTTAGAGAGAGGACTAGCGAGTTCTACGAGCAGTACTTC.

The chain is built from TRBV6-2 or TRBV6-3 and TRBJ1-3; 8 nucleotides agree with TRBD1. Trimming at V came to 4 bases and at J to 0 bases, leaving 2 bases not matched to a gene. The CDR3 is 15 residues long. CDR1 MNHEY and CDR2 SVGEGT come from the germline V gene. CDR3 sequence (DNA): TGTGCCAGCAGTTGGGACAGGACCTCTGGAAACACCATATATTTT. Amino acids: CASSWDRTSGNTIYF.

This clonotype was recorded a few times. Here the CDR3 reads CSARDLLSYNEQFF. The CDR3 DNA sequence: TGCAGTGCACGGGACTTACTATCCTACAATGAGCAGTTCTTC. V and J are TRBV20-1 and TRBJ2-1, with a weak D call TRBD2 (6 bases). This CDR3 contains 14 residues. Germline V CDR1 and CDR2: DFQATT, SNEGSKA (reference sequence). With 6 bases removed from V and 1 base from J, the gap between germline ends came to 13 bases.

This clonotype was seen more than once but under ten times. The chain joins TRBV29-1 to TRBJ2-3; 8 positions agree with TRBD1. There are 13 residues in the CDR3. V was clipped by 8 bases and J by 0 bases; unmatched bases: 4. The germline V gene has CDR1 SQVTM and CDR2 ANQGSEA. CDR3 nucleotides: TGCAGCTTTTGGACAGGGAGCACAGATACGCAGTATTTT. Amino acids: CSFWTGSTDTQYF.

The CDR3 spells CASSGGVMHEQYF. The CDR3 DNA is TGTGCCAGCAGTGGAGGGGTTATGCACGAGCAGTACTTC. J is TRBJ2-7 and V is TRBV2, with D perhaps given as TRBD1 or TRBD2 (5 bases each). The germline CDR1 and CDR2 sequences are SNHLY and FYNNEI. The CDR3 is made up of 13 amino acids. Trimming cost V 4 bases and J 5 bases, with 12 bases left between them.

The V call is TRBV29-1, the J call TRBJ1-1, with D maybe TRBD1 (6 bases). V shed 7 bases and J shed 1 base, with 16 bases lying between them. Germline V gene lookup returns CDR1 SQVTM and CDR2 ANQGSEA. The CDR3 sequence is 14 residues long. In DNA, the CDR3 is TGCAGCGGAGGGGAACAGGGAAGGAACACTGAAGCTTTCTTT. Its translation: CSGGEQGRNTEAFF.

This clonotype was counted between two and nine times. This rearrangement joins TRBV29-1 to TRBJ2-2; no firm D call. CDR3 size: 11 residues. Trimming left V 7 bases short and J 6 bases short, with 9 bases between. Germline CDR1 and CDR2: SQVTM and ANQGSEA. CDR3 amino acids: CSGRWAGELFF. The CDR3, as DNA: TGCAGCGGTCGATGGGCCGGGGAGCTGTTTTTT.

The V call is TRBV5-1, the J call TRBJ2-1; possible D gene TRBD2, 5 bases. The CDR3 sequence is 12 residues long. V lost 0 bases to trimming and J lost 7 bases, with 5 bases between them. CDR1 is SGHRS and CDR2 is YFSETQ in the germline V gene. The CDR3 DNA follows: TGCGCCAGCAGCTTGGCGGGGAATGAGCAGTTCTTC. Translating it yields CASSLAGNEQFF.

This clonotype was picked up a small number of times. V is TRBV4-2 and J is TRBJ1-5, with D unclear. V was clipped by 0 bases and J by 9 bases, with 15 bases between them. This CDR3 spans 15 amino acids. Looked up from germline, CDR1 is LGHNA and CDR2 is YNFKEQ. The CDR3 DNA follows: TGTGCCAGCAGCCAAGATCTGGCACCCGGGGTGCCCCAGCATTTT. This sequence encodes CASSQDLAPGVPQHF.

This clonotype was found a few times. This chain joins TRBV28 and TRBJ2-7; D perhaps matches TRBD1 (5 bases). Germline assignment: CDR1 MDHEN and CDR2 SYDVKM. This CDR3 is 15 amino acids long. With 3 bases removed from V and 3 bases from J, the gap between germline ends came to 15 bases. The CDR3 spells CASSFSRQPIYEQYF. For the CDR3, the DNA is TGTGCCAGCAGTTTCTCCAGACAGCCTATCTACGAGCAGTACTTC.

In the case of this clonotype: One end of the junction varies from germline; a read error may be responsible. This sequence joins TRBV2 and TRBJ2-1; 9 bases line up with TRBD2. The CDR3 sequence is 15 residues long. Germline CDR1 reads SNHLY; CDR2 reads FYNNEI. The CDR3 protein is CASSELGAEAGGLVF. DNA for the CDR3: TGTGCCAGCAGTGAATTGGGTGCTGAGGCGGGAGGGCTGGTCTTC. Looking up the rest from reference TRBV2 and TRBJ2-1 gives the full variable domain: EPEVTQTPSHQVTQMGQEVILRCVPISNHLYFYWYRQILGQKVEFLVSFYNNEISEKSEIFDDQFSVERPDGSNFTLKIRSTKLEDSAMYFCASSELGAEAGGLVFGPGTRLTVL.

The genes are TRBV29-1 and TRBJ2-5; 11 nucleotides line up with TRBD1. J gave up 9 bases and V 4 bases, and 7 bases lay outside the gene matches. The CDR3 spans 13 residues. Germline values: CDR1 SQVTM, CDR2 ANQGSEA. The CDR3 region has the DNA TGCAGCGTTGGTGCCGGGACAGGGGGGCCCCAGTACTTC. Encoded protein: CSVGAGTGGPQYF.

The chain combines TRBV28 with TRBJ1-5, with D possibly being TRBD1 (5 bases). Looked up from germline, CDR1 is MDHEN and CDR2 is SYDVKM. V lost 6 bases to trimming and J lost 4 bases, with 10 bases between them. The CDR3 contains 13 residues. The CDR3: CASSRDGNQPQHF. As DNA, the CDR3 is TGTGCCAGCAGCCGGGACGGGAATCAGCCCCAGCATTTT.

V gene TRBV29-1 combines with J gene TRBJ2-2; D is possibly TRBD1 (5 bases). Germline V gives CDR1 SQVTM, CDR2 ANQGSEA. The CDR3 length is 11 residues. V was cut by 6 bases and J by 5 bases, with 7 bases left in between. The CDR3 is CSVWTTGELFF. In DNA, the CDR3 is TGCAGCGTCTGGACAACCGGGGAGCTGTTTTTT.

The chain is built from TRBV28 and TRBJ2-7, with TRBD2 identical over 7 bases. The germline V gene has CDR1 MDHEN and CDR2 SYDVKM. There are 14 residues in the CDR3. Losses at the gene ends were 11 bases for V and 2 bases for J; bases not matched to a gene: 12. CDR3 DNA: TGTGCCTGGGGGGGTACTGTCAACCCCTACGAGCAGTACTTC. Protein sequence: CAWGGTVNPYEQYF.

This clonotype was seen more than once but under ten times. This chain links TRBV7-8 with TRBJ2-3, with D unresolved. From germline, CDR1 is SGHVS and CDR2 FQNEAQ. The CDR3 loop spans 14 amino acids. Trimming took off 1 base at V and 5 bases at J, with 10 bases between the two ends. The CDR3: CASSLEADLDTQYF. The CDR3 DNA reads TGTGCCAGCAGCTTAGAAGCAGACCTAGATACGCAGTATTTT.

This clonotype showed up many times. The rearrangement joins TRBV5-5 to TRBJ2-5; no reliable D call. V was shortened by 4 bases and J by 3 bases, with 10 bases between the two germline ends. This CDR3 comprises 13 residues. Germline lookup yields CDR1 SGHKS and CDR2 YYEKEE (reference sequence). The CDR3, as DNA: TGTGCCAGCAGCCGGGTCGGAGAAGAGACCCAGTACTTC. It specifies CASSRVGEETQYF.